The present entry profiles one TCR beta chain with its context. This entry comes from a study of T-cell memory formation after mild COVID-19. The V gene lost 7 bases and the J gene lost 2 bases, with 14 bases spanning the gap. CDR3 length: 14 residues. Germline CDR1 reads SGDLS; CDR2 reads YYNGEE. Constant-segment primers were used for 5'RACE, and the resulting TCR alpha and TCR beta cDNA libraries carried sample barcodes and UMIs. Each CDR3 protein gets one entry after TCRdb re-called the 5' RACE reads with MiXCR. Of 80,000 to 95,000 distinct CDR3 sequences listed, roughly 23% are singletons. Specimen: PBMCs or a T cell subset sorted from them (not recorded which). This sequence joins TRBV9 and TRBJ2-3; possibly TRBD1 or TRBD2 for D (6 bases each). This receptor was identified in a man aged 18 to 30 who had mild COVID-19 (a few samples of this study predate the infection). Cell type and time point are not known. The CDR3 region is CASGGGRDTDTQYF. CDR3 sequence (DNA): TGTGCCAGCGGAGGGGGTAGAGACACAGATACGCAGTATTTT.